These 17 T cell receptor beta chains were all obtained from the same sample, sequenced in a study of T cells expressing NK-cell markers. TCRdb reprocessed the 5' RACE reads and stores each CDR3 protein as one record, lacking DNA. This sample carries over 200,000 distinct CDR3 sequences, with 0.39% going to the ten biggest clones. Sequencing was done on a sample of blood T cells: a sorted CD56 or NKG2C T cell subset, CD4+ or CD8+ T cells, or bulk PBMC T cells (not recorded which). These receptors were collected from a man in his late teens or twenties in good health.

The genes are TRBV12-3 or TRBV12-4 and TRBJ2-5; absent DNA, TCRdb's TRBD2 call cannot be checked. The CDR3 has 14 amino acids. CDR3 in amino acids: CASSSLGARETQYF.

The chain couples TRBV7-2 to TRBJ1-2; TCRdb lists TRBD1, though no DNA is available to test this call. The CDR3 spans 11 residues. Germline assignment: CDR1 SGHTA and CDR2 FQGNSA. The CDR3 sequence: CASRTGFGYTF.

This chain uses TRBV7-2 with TRBJ2-7; TCRdb proposes TRBD2, but this gene call is untestable without DNA. The germline V gene encodes CDR1 SGHTA and CDR2 FQGNSA. The CDR3 runs 14 residues. The CDR3 protein is CASSFLGLGYEQYF. The full variable domain, its missing parts supplied by reference TRBV7-2 and TRBJ2-7, is GAGVSQSPSNKVTEKGKDVELRCDPISGHTALYWYRQSLGQGLEFLIYFQGNSAPDKSGLPSDRFSAERTGGSVSTLTIQRTQQEDSAVYLCASSFLGLGYEQYFGPGTRLTVT.

V is TRBV5-6 and J is TRBJ2-7. Germline lookup yields CDR1 SGHDT and CDR2 YYEEEE. This CDR3 has 12 amino acids. CDR3 amino acids: CASGGAAYEQYF.

This chain uses TRBV20-1 with TRBJ2-1; TCRdb calls TRBD1, which cannot be checked without DNA. CDR1 and CDR2 from the germline V gene are DFQATT and SNEGSKA (reference sequence). The CDR3 extends over 14 amino acids. The CDR3 loop is CSASPGGTNNEQFF.

The chain employs TRBV29-1 and TRBJ2-1; the TCRdb call, TRBD2, lacks DNA for checking. The CDR3 is made up of 15 amino acids. Germline values: CDR1 SQVTM, CDR2 ANQGSEA. The CDR3 loop reads CSVEATSGVYNEQFF.

The chain combines TRBV7-8 with TRBJ2-3; the D gene TCRdb calls, TRBD2, cannot be checked with no DNA. CDR3 size: 16 residues. Germline V gives CDR1 SGHVS, CDR2 FQNEAQ. The CDR3 protein is CASRPRLAGVADTQYF.

This chain connects TRBV19 to TRBJ2-1; lacking DNA, the TRBD2 call made by TCRdb goes unchecked. The CDR3 is 16 amino acids. Germline assignment: CDR1 LNHDA and CDR2 SQIVND (reference sequence). CDR3 in amino acids: CASSIEGTSGYNEQFF.

The gene calls are TRBV29-1 and TRBJ2-5; TCRdb lists TRBD2, though no DNA is available to test this call. This CDR3 has 17 residues. Germline V gene lookup returns CDR1 SQVTM and CDR2 ANQGSEA. CDR3 amino acids: CSVEGKTSGRWGETQYF.

The gene calls are TRBV20-1 and TRBJ2-2. Germline V gene sequence: CDR1 DFQATT, CDR2 SNEGSKA (reference sequence). The CDR3 has 12 amino acids. This CDR3 reads CSAEEYTGELFF.

This chain joins TRBV29-1 and TRBJ2-2; without DNA, the TCRdb call of TRBD1 cannot be checked. Germline CDR1 SQVTM, CDR2 ANQGSEA. This CDR3 is 13 amino acids long. The CDR3 reads CSVGARVGGELFF.

The J gene is TRBJ2-3, the V gene TRBV15; TCRdb's D gene call, TRBD2, goes unchecked for lack of DNA. The CDR3 covers 13 residues. Germline V CDR1 and CDR2: LNHNV, YYDKDF (reference sequence). CDR3 sequence: CATRQGPVDTQYF.

V is TRBV5-1 and J is TRBJ2-7; there is no DNA to check the TCRdb D call of TRBD2. From germline, CDR1 is SGHRS and CDR2 YFSETQ. This CDR3 comprises 16 residues. CDR3 sequence reads: CASSLGTSGSFYEQYF.

The chain uses TRBV11-2 and TRBJ2-3; TCRdb's D call, TRBD1, is unchecked because there is no DNA. CDR3 size: 17 residues. Germline V CDR1 and CDR2: SGHAT, FQNNGV. CDR3 loop: CASSPGDRFTSTDTQYF.

This chain connects TRBV12-3 or TRBV12-4 to TRBJ2-1. The CDR3 is 16 residues long. CDR3 sequence reads: CASSLRAASSYNEQFF.

CDR3 sequence: CATSDRSGGNSYNEQFF. The chain employs TRBV24-1 and TRBJ2-1; the TRBD2 assignment by TCRdb is unverifiable without DNA. The CDR3 extends over 17 amino acids. Germline CDR1 and CDR2: KGHDR and SFDVKD.

The CDR3: CASSFGDTRNQPQHF. J is TRBJ1-5 and V is TRBV12-3 or TRBV12-4; TCRdb reports TRBD1, a call that lacks DNA to check it against. This CDR3 region has 15 residues.